Shown below are 13 T cell receptor beta chains from a single sample sequenced in a study of shared clonotypes between healthy human individuals. Sequencing was performed with immunoSEQ multiplex PCR; in TCRdb, only in-frame clones are kept and a portion is missing. Of 450,000 to 500,000 clones listed, over 70% are singletons. What was sequenced was PBMCs. All receptors come from a woman between 40 and 55 years old in good health. Some clones in this sample may be carry-over from other donors' samples.

CDR3 protein: CASSLGDLGKLFF. The DNA for the CDR3 is TGCGCCAGCAGCTTGGGGGACCTGGGGAAACTGTTTTTT. The rearrangement uses TRBV5-1 and TRBJ1-4, with D perhaps TRBD1 (5 bases). V lost 0 bases and J lost 11, with 11 bases in between. CDR1 SGHRS and CDR2 YFSETQ come from the germline V gene. CDR3 length: 13 residues. Supplemented by reference TRBV5-1 and TRBJ1-4, the full variable domain reads KAGVTQTPRYLIKTRGQQVTLSCSPISGHRSVSWYQQTPGQGLQFLFEYFSETQRNKGNFPGRFSGRQFSNSRSEMNVSTLELGDSALYLCASSLGDLGKLFFGSGTQLSVL.

For this clone: Its ends do not fully match the called genes, so a read error is possible. The rearrangement joins TRBV7-7 to TRBJ2-2; perhaps D is TRBD1 or TRBD2 (5 bases each). The CDR3 has 15 amino acids. Germline CDR1 reads SSHAT; CDR2 reads FNYEAQ (reference sequence). In DNA, the CDR3 is TGTGCTAGCAGCTTATCTATCGGACCAGGGACGGAGCTGTTTTTT. Its translation is CASSLSIGPGTELFF.

This CDR3 is CASSLPTSGSTDTQYF. CDR3 in DNA: TGTGCCAGCAGCTTGCCCACTAGCGGGAGCACAGATACGCAGTATTTT. The chain is built from TRBV5-4 and TRBJ2-3; 9 nucleotides agree with TRBD2. The CDR3 has 16 amino acids. The V gene's germline CDR1 is SGHNT and CDR2 YYREEE (reference sequence). V trimming: 1 base; J trimming: 0 bases; junction bases outside the gene matches: 3.

The CDR3 DNA reads as TGTGCCAGCAGCTCGGAACGAAGCTACAACACTGAAGCTTTCTTT. Residues: CASSSERSYNTEAFF. This rearrangement joins TRBV11-2 to TRBJ1-1, with unresolved D. The ends were cut back, 4 bases at V and 2 bases at J, with 14 bases in the middle. Germline V gene data show CDR1 as SGHAT and CDR2 as FQNNGV. The CDR3 contains 15 residues.

This clone was seen ten or more times. This chain links TRBV5-4 with TRBJ2-7; 9 nucleotides agree with TRBD1. V lost 3 bases and J lost 4; bases outside the gene matches: 8. Germline V gives CDR1 SGHNT, CDR2 YYREEE (reference sequence). The CDR3 is 15 residues long. The CDR3 reads CASSWGQGGLYEQYF. CDR3 sequence (DNA): TGTGCCAGCAGCTGGGGACAGGGTGGCTTATACGAGCAGTACTTC.

The J gene is TRBJ2-1, the V gene TRBV6-1; 9 nucleotides line up with TRBD2. Trimming at V came to 6 bases and at J to 7 bases, leaving 4 bases not matched to a gene. Germline-derived CDR1 and CDR2 are MNHNS and SASEGT. The CDR3 is 13 residues long. DNA for the CDR3: TGTGCCAGCAGGGCGGGAGGGGGGAATGAGCAGTTCTTC. It codes for CASRAGGGNEQFF.

The CDR3 protein is CASSYIGDYGYTF. The CDR3 region has the DNA TGTGCCAGCAGTTATATCGGGGACTATGGCTACACCTTC. V is TRBV6-6 and J is TRBJ1-2; D unclear. The CDR3 totals 13 residues. Germline V gene sequence: CDR1 MNHNY, CDR2 SVGAGI (reference sequence). The germline V and J ends were trimmed by 3 bases and 3 bases, with 8 bases remaining between them.

The chain links TRBV27 to TRBJ1-1; D gene ambiguous. Germline V gives CDR1 MNHEY, CDR2 SMNVEV (reference sequence). V was trimmed by 5 bases and J by 0 bases, leaving 13 bases between them. The CDR3 has 15 residues. The CDR3 sequence is CASSPAPGVNTEAFF. Here the CDR3 DNA reads TGTGCCAGCAGTCCCGCCCCCGGCGTGAACACTGAAGCTTTCTTT.

The chain joins TRBV5-6 to TRBJ2-1; TRBD2 agrees at 7 bases. CDR1 is SGHDT and CDR2 is YYEEEE in the germline V gene. V was clipped by 5 bases and J by 0 bases; unmatched bases: 5. CDR3 length: 15 residues. CDR3 nucleotide sequence: TGTGCCAGCAGTACACCGGGAGGCTCCTACAATGAGCAGTTCTTC. Amino acids: CASSTPGGSYNEQFF. The complete variable domain, with remaining parts taken from reference TRBV5-6 and TRBJ2-1, reads DAGVTQSPTHLIKTRGQQVTLRCSPKSGHDTVSWYQQALGQGPQFIFQYYEEEERQRGNFPDRFSGHQFPNYSSELNVNALLLGDSALYLCASSTPGGSYNEQFFGPGTRLTVL.

The chain couples TRBV27 to TRBJ2-7; no definite D call. Germline V gene sequence: CDR1 MNHEY, CDR2 SMNVEV (reference sequence). The V end lost 6 bases, the J end lost 4 bases, and 13 bases lay between the germline ends. The length of the CDR3 is 13 residues. CDR3 region: CASSYDWRYEQYF. CDR3 in DNA: TGTGCCAGCAGCTATGACTGGCGTTACGAGCAGTACTTC.

The chain employs TRBV4-1 and TRBJ2-5; D remains ambiguous. Looked up from germline, CDR1 is MGHRA and CDR2 is YSYEKL. V shed 4 bases and J shed 5 bases, with 23 bases lying between them. The CDR3 extends over 17 amino acids. This chain's CDR3 is CASSPGARVAEGETQYF. CDR3 DNA sequence: TGCGCCAGCAGCCCGGGTGCCCGAGTGGCAGAAGGGGAGACCCAGTACTTC.

A note on this clone: A far bigger clonotype differs at one base, so this is likely a read error. This chain links TRBV7-2 with TRBJ1-2, with D possibly TRBD1 on 5 matching bases. CDR3 length: 13 residues. Germline V gene lookup returns CDR1 SGHTA and CDR2 FQGNSA. Trimming removed 5 bases from V and 7 bases from J, with 14 bases in between. The CDR3 DNA sequence: TGTGCCAGCAGCCCCGAGGCAGGGCTTGGCTACACCTTC. Its translation is CASSPEAGLGYTF.

The chain carries TRBV4-1 and TRBJ2-1; D is undetermined. Per germline, CDR1 MGHRA and CDR2 YSYEKL. V was shortened by 5 bases and J by 4 bases, with 6 bases between the two germline ends. The CDR3 has 12 amino acids. The CDR3 DNA is TGCGCCAGCAGCAATCTATACAATGAGCAGTTCTTC. It translates to CASSNLYNEQFF.